The 25 T cell receptor beta chains presented below share a single source sample, sequenced in a study of CD8+ T cells in alopecia areata. The treatment is: oral pan-JAK inhibitor, 5-10 mg twice daily. Investigators isolated RNA and reverse transcribed it into cDNA to act as the sequencing template. Using immunoSEQ multiplex PCR, the repertoire was profiled, and TCRdb retains in-frame clones only, with some absent. The sample carries 110,000 to 150,000 clones, around half recorded once. The material was CD8+ T cells sorted from blood, obtained at week 4, from a patient treated with tofacitinib. These receptors were collected from a human donor with alopecia areata.

This clone came up a few times. The gene calls are TRBV7-8 and TRBJ2-3; perhaps TRBD1 as D (5 bases). This CDR3 has 16 residues. Between the trimmed V and J ends, which lost 1 base and 6 bases, there was a span of 17 bases. Germline CDR1 reads SGHVS; CDR2 reads FQNEAQ. The chain's CDR3 is CASSLVPQGSVDTQYF. The CDR3 DNA reads TGTGCCAGCAGCTTAGTCCCCCAGGGATCCGTTGATACGCAGTATTTT.

V gene TRBV30 combines with J gene TRBJ2-1; no definite D call. The germline V gene encodes CDR1 GTSNPN and CDR2 SVGIG (reference sequence). CDR3 length equals 15 residues. With 2 bases removed from V and 0 bases from J, the gap between germline ends came to 11 bases. CDR3 nucleotide sequence: TGTGCCTGGAGTCCGCCCCAGAGCTCCTACAATGAGCAGTTCTTC. Translating it yields CAWSPPQSSYNEQFF.

The chain recombines TRBV11-2 with TRBJ2-5; D not resolved. The V gene lost 1 base and the J gene lost 4 bases, with 4 bases spanning the gap. The CDR3 has 12 amino acids. Germline CDR1 is SGHAT and CDR2 is FQNNGV. The CDR3: CASSLVLETQYF. The CDR3 DNA follows: TGTGCCAGCAGCTTAGTGTTAGAGACCCAGTACTTC.

The chain carries TRBV4-1 and TRBJ2-7; 9 bases match TRBD1. The V gene's germline CDR1 is MGHRA and CDR2 YSYEKL. Trimming removed 0 bases from V and 3 bases from J; junction bases left unmatched: 3. The CDR3 has 15 amino acids. The CDR3 spells CASSQEETGGYEQYF. The CDR3 bases are TGCGCCAGCAGCCAAGAAGAGACAGGGGGCTACGAGCAGTACTTC.

The chain uses TRBV19 and TRBJ2-1, with 9 bases lining up with TRBD1. With V trimmed by 3 bases and J by 3 bases, 3 bases remained unmatched. The CDR3 sequence is 15 residues long. CDR1 is LNHDA, CDR2 SQIVND, per germline (reference sequence). The CDR3 nucleotides read TGTGCCAGTAGTATGGGACAGGGACTCTACAATGAGCAGTTCTTC. As protein: CASSMGQGLYNEQFF.

The rearrangement uses TRBV5-1 and TRBJ1-1; no definite D call. Germline values: CDR1 SGHRS, CDR2 YFSETQ. The CDR3 has 14 residues. V was pared by 0 bases and J by 5 bases, with 11 bases between. CDR3 coding DNA: TGCGCCAGCAGCTTGGGCGGGGAAGGGACTGAAGCTTTCTTT. Its protein is CASSLGGEGTEAFF. Looking up the rest from reference TRBV5-1 and TRBJ1-1 gives the full variable domain: KAGVTQTPRYLIKTRGQQVTLSCSPISGHRSVSWYQQTPGQGLQFLFEYFSETQRNKGNFPGRFSGRQFSNSRSEMNVSTLELGDSALYLCASSLGGEGTEAFFGQGTRLTVV.

This clone was recorded only once. The rearrangement links TRBV30 to TRBJ2-1; D ambiguous. V was clipped by 2 bases and J by 6 bases, with 8 bases between them. The CDR3 is 12 amino acids. Germline V CDR1 and CDR2: GTSNPN, SVGIG (reference sequence). CDR3 sequence reads: CAWSLRINEQFF. DNA for the CDR3: TGTGCCTGGAGTCTTCGGATCAATGAGCAGTTCTTC.

A single count supports this clone. V is TRBV4-1 and J is TRBJ2-1, with 8 bases identical to TRBD1. V dropped 0 bases and J dropped 0; count of bases not matched to a gene: 1. The germline V gene encodes CDR1 MGHRA and CDR2 YSYEKL. The length of the CDR3 is 16 residues. This CDR3 is CASSQETGGSYNEQFF. The DNA for the CDR3 is TGCGCCAGCAGCCAAGAAACAGGGGGCTCCTACAATGAGCAGTTCTTC.

V gene TRBV4-1 combines with J gene TRBJ2-1, with TRBD1 matching 7 bases. CDR3 length: 16 residues. The germline V gene encodes CDR1 MGHRA and CDR2 YSYEKL. With 2 bases clipped from V and 2 bases from J, the junction kept 6 bases outside the gene matches. The CDR3 region is CASSQTDRAPYNEQFF. DNA for the CDR3: TGCGCCAGCAGCCAAACTGACAGGGCCCCCTACAATGAGCAGTTCTTC.

This clone was recorded a few times. This sequence joins TRBV29-1 and TRBJ2-2; possibly TRBD2 for D (5 bases). The CDR3 runs to 12 residues. Germline V gives CDR1 SQVTM, CDR2 ANQGSEA. Deletions cut 3 bases from V and 6 bases from J, with 8 bases between. For the CDR3, the DNA is TGCAGCGTTGATAACGGGGCCGGGGAGCTGTTTTTT. Its protein product is CSVDNGAGELFF.

This rearrangement joins TRBV13 to TRBJ2-7; D perhaps matches TRBD1 (6 bases). V was shortened by 0 bases and J by 3 bases, with 9 bases between the two germline ends. In germline, CDR1 is PRHDT, CDR2 FYEKMQ (reference sequence). This CDR3 has 14 residues. The CDR3 protein is CASSLGTGIYEQYF. The CDR3 nucleotides are TGTGCCAGCAGCTTAGGGACAGGCATCTACGAGCAGTACTTC. The complete variable domain, with remaining parts taken from reference TRBV13 and TRBJ2-7, reads AAGVIQSPRHLIKEKRETATLKCYPIPRHDTVYWYQQGPGQDPQFLISFYEKMQSDKGSIPDRFSAQQFSDYHSELNMSSLELGDSALYFCASSLGTGIYEQYFGPGTRLTVT.

This clone appeared a few times. This chain uses TRBV29-1 with TRBJ1-2, with 7 bases identical to TRBD1. Trimming cost V 4 bases and J 5 bases; bases outside gene matches: 4. The germline CDR1 and CDR2 sequences are SQVTM and ANQGSEA. The CDR3 runs to 12 residues. The CDR3 protein is CSVGQGSYGYTF. The CDR3, as DNA: TGCAGCGTTGGACAGGGAAGTTATGGCTACACCTTC.

The J gene is TRBJ1-5, the V gene TRBV15, with 8 bases fitting TRBD1. The germline gives CDR1 LNHNV, CDR2 YYDKDF (reference sequence). This CDR3 has 14 amino acids. V lost 3 bases to trimming and J lost 9 bases; unmatched junction nucleotides: 7. The CDR3 here is CATSRTGEPRPQHF. CDR3 sequence (DNA): TGTGCCACCAGCAGGACAGGGGAGCCGCGGCCCCAGCATTTT.

This clone was counted between two and nine times. The chain uses TRBV29-1 and TRBJ1-2; D perhaps matches TRBD1 (6 bases). From germline, CDR1 is SQVTM and CDR2 ANQGSEA. V was trimmed by 3 bases and J by 3 bases, leaving 11 bases between them. CDR3 length equals 13 residues. CDR3 nucleotide sequence: TGCAGCGTTGACGACAGGAGTTACTATGGCTACACCTTC. It encodes CSVDDRSYYGYTF.

The rearrangement uses TRBV10-3 and TRBJ1-5; D ambiguous. CDR1 is ENHRY and CDR2 is SYGVKD in the germline V gene. Trimming pared 6 bases from V and 5 bases from J, leaving 11 bases between. The CDR3 totals 13 residues. CDR3 DNA sequence: TGTGCCATCAGCCAGCAGAACGATCAGCCCCAGCATTTT. Translated, it gives CAISQQNDQPQHF.

This chain links TRBV25-1 with TRBJ2-5; D is uncertain. The DNA end is a closer match to TRBJ2-7, so the J assignment may be wrong. The CDR3 has 12 residues. Germline values: CDR1 MGHDK, CDR2 SYGVNS. The CDR3 bases are TGTGCCAGCAGTGGTGACCTCTACGAGCAGTACTTC. It specifies CASSGDLYEQYF.

This chain uses TRBV13 with TRBJ1-1; D unresolved. Germline CDR1 and CDR2: PRHDT and FYEKMQ (reference sequence). This CDR3 is 13 amino acids long. With 6 bases removed from V and 0 bases from J, the gap between germline ends came to 8 bases. The CDR3 sequence: CASSFSLNTEAFF. The CDR3 nucleotides read TGTGCCAGCAGTTTCTCCTTGAACACTGAAGCTTTCTTT.

V and J are TRBV6-5 and TRBJ1-1; perhaps TRBD1 as D (6 bases). Per germline, CDR1 MNHEY and CDR2 SVGAGI. The CDR3 is 14 residues long. The germline V and J ends were trimmed by 6 bases and 3 bases, with 14 bases remaining between them. CDR3 residues: CASSIQGIDTEAFF. DNA for the CDR3: TGTGCCAGCAGCATCCAGGGGATCGACACTGAAGCTTTCTTT.

The chain joins TRBV30 to TRBJ2-7; D is tentatively TRBD1 or TRBD2 (5 bases each). CDR1 is GTSNPN, CDR2 SVGIG, per germline (reference sequence). This CDR3 has 12 residues. V gave up 4 bases and J gave up 2 bases, with 9 bases separating them. In nucleotides, the CDR3 is TGTGCCTGGATGGGGGATACCTACGAGCAGTACTTC. Translating it yields CAWMGDTYEQYF.

The J gene is TRBJ2-5, the V gene TRBV27; D gene uncertain. Germline assignment: CDR1 MNHEY and CDR2 SMNVEV (reference sequence). The CDR3 covers 13 residues. Trimming pared 0 bases from V and 5 bases from J, leaving 7 bases between. CDR3 protein: CASSLSWLETQYF. In nucleotides, the CDR3 is TGTGCCAGCAGTTTATCGTGGTTGGAGACCCAGTACTTC.

This chain uses TRBV5-8 with TRBJ1-1; the match to TRBD1 covers 7 bases. V lost 4 bases to trimming and J lost 4 bases; unmatched junction nucleotides: 4. Germline V gene lookup returns CDR1 SGHTS and CDR2 YDEGEE. The CDR3 is 13 amino acids. CDR3 loop: CASSADRATEAFF. In DNA, the CDR3 is TGTGCCAGCAGCGCAGACAGGGCCACTGAAGCTTTCTTT.

This chain connects TRBV2 to TRBJ1-5; TRBD1 might be the D (5 bases). Trimming took 6 bases from V and 5 from J, leaving 8 bases between them. The CDR3 sequence is 12 residues long. The germline CDR1 and CDR2 sequences are SNHLY and FYNNEI. The CDR3 protein is CASRGEDQPQHF. CDR3 nucleotides: TGTGCCAGCAGAGGGGAGGATCAGCCCCAGCATTTT.

This chain uses TRBV27 with TRBJ2-6, with D perhaps assigned TRBD1 or TRBD2 (6 bases each). Germline loops: CDR1 MNHEY, CDR2 SMNVEV (reference sequence). This CDR3 has 16 residues. With 10 bases removed from V and 2 bases from J, the gap between germline ends came to 18 bases. The CDR3 here is CATQPGGGPGANVLTF. CDR3 coding DNA: TGTGCCACCCAACCAGGAGGGGGTCCTGGGGCCAACGTCCTGACTTTC.

This sequence joins TRBV6-5 and TRBJ1-1; D is unresolved. Trimming removed 0 bases at V and 1 base at J, with 6 bases between. CDR1 MNHEY and CDR2 SVGAGI come from the germline V gene. The CDR3 is made up of 14 amino acids. Here the CDR3 reads CASSYSGSNTEAFF. The CDR3, as DNA: TGTGCCAGCAGTTACTCAGGATCGAACACTGAAGCTTTCTTT.

The V and J genes are TRBV30 and TRBJ2-7, with 9 bases lining up with TRBD1. V shed 3 bases, J shed 1 base, and the junction held 1 base outside the gene matches. Germline V gives CDR1 GTSNPN, CDR2 SVGIG (reference sequence). CDR3 length: 13 residues. CDR3 DNA sequence: TGTGCCTGGAGCGGGACAGGGTCCTACGAGCAGTACTTC. This gives the protein CAWSGTGSYEQYF.